This T cell receptor beta chain was documented in a study of vaccination effects on CD4 cells after COVID-19. Study-wide background: All participants had two doses of either the BNT162b2 or mRNA-1273 vaccine.

General observations from the study: Clones induced by infection and by vaccine showed marked clonal contraction late after vaccination.

Sequencing was performed with immunoSEQ multiplex PCR; in TCRdb, only in-frame clones are kept and a portion is missing. The data show tens of thousands of clones, over 70% seen once. The ViraFEST assay expanded antigen-specific CD4+ T cells with viral peptide pools before sequencing. Subsequent to a culture period of approximately 11 days, CD4+ T cells were isolated. Prior SARS-CoV-2 infection was absent in the vaccine recipients, as shown by negative nucleocapsid antibodies. Days 3 and 7 saw half the medium replaced with IL-2 medium. Germline CDR1 is LNHDA and CDR2 is SQIVND (reference sequence). The CDR3 runs to 15 residues. Trimming shortened V by 6 bases and J by 3 bases, and 17 bases separated the two germline ends. This clone was seen only a few times. The antigen is unknown.

Source: CD4+ T cells from PBMCs cultured with HCoV-OC43 spike peptides, taken before COVID-19 vaccination. Subset defined: HCoV-OC43 spike overlapping peptide pool stimulation. The origin of this receptor is a human donor who received a COVID-19 vaccine. This chain links TRBV19 with TRBJ1-1; tentatively, D is TRBD1 (6 bases). DNA of the CDR3: TGTGCCAGTAGGGACAGAGGACGGTCGGACACTGAAGCTTTCTTT. Translated, it gives CASRDRGRSDTEAFF. The full variable domain, in which reference TRBV19 and TRBJ1-1 provide the parts outside the CDR3, is DGGITQSPKYLFRKEGQNVTLSCEQNLNHDAMYWYRQDPGQGLRLIYYSQIVNDFQKGDIAEGYSVSREKKESFPLTVTSAQKNPTAFYLCASRDRGRSDTEAFFGQGTRLTVV.